Only a few counts were recorded for the clone carrying this T cell receptor beta chain. The data are from a study of human T cells and chemical hapten exposure. Documented time point: pre-sensitization, week 0. Treatment of the sample: therapeutic diphenylcyclopropenone sensitization with weekly scalp DPC. TCRdb redid the calling of the RACE reads with MiXCR, one entry per CDR3 protein. The sample contains roughly 110,000 distinct CDR3 sequences, approximately 12% of which appear only once. The germline gives CDR1 MDHEN, CDR2 SYDVKM. Trimming cost V 3 bases and J 10 bases, with 9 bases left between them. The CDR3 runs 11 residues.

The material sequenced was whole blood, taken in connection with sensitization to the hapten diphenylcyclopropenone (DPC). The V gene is TRBV28, the J gene TRBJ1-2, with a possible D match to TRBD1 (5 bases). This TCR was recovered from a woman between 50 and 59 years old with alopecia areata. Some clones in this sample may be carry-over from other donors' samples. CDR3 nucleotides: TGTGCCAGCAGTTTCCGGGACTTCTACACCTTC. Translated: CASSFRDFYTF.